The subject of this entry is one T cell receptor beta chain. CDR1 and CDR2 from the germline V gene are MNHEY and SMNVEV (reference sequence). V was clipped by 7 bases and J by 7 bases, with 11 bases between them. This CDR3 contains 12 residues. This sample was taken from a study of cytomegalovirus exposure and HLA in healthy donors. Amplification used 60 Vbeta primers and 13 Jbeta primers. The repertoire was sequenced with immunoSEQ multiplex PCR; TCRdb's copy has only in-frame clones and lacks some. The data contain about 110,000 clones, approximately 82% of them singletons. The V gene is TRBV27, the J gene TRBJ1-5; D remains ambiguous. Sequenced: PBMCs. The receptor comes from a young man in good health and CMV-seropositive. CDR3 in amino acids: CASTSGGQPQHF. DNA of the CDR3: TGTGCCAGCACCTCGGGAGGCCAGCCCCAGCATTTT.